These T cell receptor beta chains were read from a single sample in a study of CD8+ T cells in alopecia areata. Using immunoSEQ multiplex PCR, the repertoire was profiled, and TCRdb retains in-frame clones only, with some absent. The sample lists about 120,000 clones, more than 45% occurring once. The material was CD4+ T cells sorted from blood, obtained at week 4, from a patient treated with tofacitinib. These receptors were collected from a human donor with alopecia areata. The CDR3 runs from the conserved cysteine through the conserved F or W. D genes are given only for firm matches. The size of a clone is reported for some rows only, either as once, few or many, or as a class for expanded clones.

D gene: TRBD1; V gene: TRBV11-2; J gene: TRBJ2-7; clone size: NA; CDR3 length: 17; CDR3 DNA: TGTGCCAGCAGCCGGACAGGGGGCTTTAGCGGCCCCTACGAGCAGTACTTC; CDR3 protein: CASSRTGGFSGPYEQYF
D gene: NA; V gene: TRBV6-1; J gene: TRBJ1-5; clone size: NA; CDR3 length: 16; CDR3 DNA: TGTGCCAGCAGTGATCCTCAGGGTATGGGCAATCAGCCCCAGCATTTT; CDR3 protein: CASSDPQGMGNQPQHF
D gene: NA; V gene: TRBV6-6; J gene: TRBJ1-5; clone size: NA; CDR3 length: 14; CDR3 DNA: TGTGCCAGCAGTCGGACAGATAGCAATCAGCCCCAGCATTTT; CDR3 protein: CASSRTDSNQPQHF
D gene: NA; V gene: TRBV29-1; J gene: TRBJ1-2; clone size: NA; CDR3 length: 14; CDR3 DNA: TGCAGCGTGGGGGGTCGCCTGCGGGATGGTGGCTACACCTTC; CDR3 protein: CSVGGRLRDGGYTF
D gene: NA; V gene: TRBV4-1; J gene: TRBJ1-4; clone size: few; CDR3 length: 13; CDR3 DNA: TGCGCCAGCAGCCAATTCCTGGATGAAAAACTGTTTTTT; CDR3 protein: CASSQFLDEKLFF
D gene: NA; V gene: TRBV5-1; J gene: TRBJ2-5; clone size: NA; CDR3 length: 12; CDR3 DNA: TGCGCCAGCAGCCCACCTCCGGGGACCCAGTACTTC; CDR3 protein: CASSPPPGTQYF
D gene: NA; V gene: TRBV30; J gene: TRBJ2-5; clone size: NA; CDR3 length: 11; CDR3 DNA: TGTGCCTGGACAGATCAAGAGACCCAGTACTTC; CDR3 protein: CAWTDQETQYF
D gene: TRBD1; V gene: TRBV5-1; J gene: TRBJ2-2; clone size: NA; CDR3 length: 18; CDR3 DNA: TGCGCCAGCAGCTCATCCGGGACAGGGGGCCGGAACACCGGGGAGCTGTTTTTT; CDR3 protein: CASSSSGTGGRNTGELFF
D gene: TRBD2; V gene: TRBV5-1; J gene: TRBJ2-1; clone size: NA; CDR3 length: 14; CDR3 DNA: TGCGCCAGCAGCACGGGACTAGTTTACAATGAGCAGTTCTTC; CDR3 protein: CASSTGLVYNEQFF
D gene: TRBD2; V gene: TRBV27; J gene: TRBJ2-1; clone size: NA; CDR3 length: 17; CDR3 DNA: TGTGCCAGCAGAGACATCCCTAGCGGGAGAACCTACAATGAGCAGTTCTTC; CDR3 protein: CASRDIPSGRTYNEQFF
D gene: TRBD2; V gene: TRBV30; J gene: TRBJ2-1; clone size: NA; CDR3 length: 15; CDR3 DNA: TGTGCCTGGAGCAGACTAGCGGGAGGTTACAATGAGCAGTTCTTC; CDR3 protein: CAWSRLAGGYNEQFF
D gene: NA; V gene: TRBV5-6; J gene: TRBJ2-7; clone size: NA; CDR3 length: 14; CDR3 DNA: TGTGCCAGCAGCTTGGGGGAGGCGAGCTACGAGCAGTACTTC; CDR3 protein: CASSLGEASYEQYF
D gene: NA; V gene: TRBV5-4; J gene: TRBJ2-6; clone size: NA; CDR3 length: 11; CDR3 DNA: TGTGCCAGCTCTGGGGCCAACGTCCTGACTTTC; CDR3 protein: CASSGANVLTF